The 20 T cell receptor beta chains below all came from one sample that was sequenced in a study of blood T cells in healthy people across ages. Next came a second PCR, run for about 7 to 12 cycles, which used a sample-barcoded 5' primer along with a J-beta primer mix. One entry per CDR3 protein, called by TCRdb with MiXCR from the 5' RACE reads. The sample carries about 1.5 million distinct CDR3 sequences, roughly 45% recorded once. The material sequenced was blood. All receptors come from a woman aged 18-29 years in good health.

In its sample, this clonotype was seen a few times. The V call is TRBV25-1, the J call TRBJ2-3, with D unclear. The CDR3 is made up of 13 amino acids. Trimming left V 0 bases short and J 6 bases short, with 7 bases between. Germline lookup yields CDR1 MGHDK and CDR2 SYGVNS. The CDR3 loop is CASSEYIRDTQYF. The DNA for the CDR3 is TGTGCCAGCAGTGAATATATTAGGGATACGCAGTATTTT.

This clonotype was seen a handful of times. The CDR3 DNA reads TGTGCCACCCTGAGTGTGGCTGCCAAAAACATTCAGTACTTC. Translation gives CATLSVAAKNIQYF. This sequence joins TRBV6-1 and TRBJ2-4, with unresolved D. V was cut by 10 bases and J by 1 base, with 14 bases left in between. Germline V gives CDR1 MNHNS, CDR2 SASEGT. The CDR3 loop spans 14 amino acids.

The sample holds one count of this clonotype. The chain employs TRBV12-3 or TRBV12-4 and TRBJ2-7; 14 bases match TRBD2. This CDR3 contains 17 residues. V lost 6 bases to trimming and J lost 7 bases; unmatched junction nucleotides: 14. The chain's CDR3 is CASRPTSGRAWMDEQYF. The CDR3 nucleotides are TGTGCCAGCAGGCCGACTAGCGGGAGGGCCTGGATGGATGAGCAGTACTTC.

This clonotype was detected many times. V is TRBV29-1 and J is TRBJ1-1; D gene ambiguous. The CDR3 sequence is 13 residues long. The ends were cut back, 6 bases at V and 0 bases at J, with 11 bases in the middle. From germline, CDR1 is SQVTM and CDR2 ANQGSEA. CDR3 sequence reads: CSVAGRMNTEAFF. CDR3 in DNA: TGCAGCGTGGCTGGCAGGATGAACACTGAAGCTTTCTTT.

This clonotype has at least ten counts. This chain connects TRBV29-1 to TRBJ2-3; TRBD2 might be the D (6 bases). V was clipped by 0 bases and J by 11 bases, with 12 bases between them. Looked up from germline, CDR1 is SQVTM and CDR2 is ANQGSEA. The CDR3 is made up of 12 amino acids. CDR3 nucleotides: TGCAGCGTTGAAGATCGGAGGGGAGAGCAGTATTTT. This translates into CSVEDRRGEQYF.

The chain employs TRBV3-1 and TRBJ1-2; D is ambiguous. Between the trimmed V and J ends, which lost 0 bases and 8 bases, there was a span of 13 bases. The CDR3 has 14 residues. Germline V CDR1 and CDR2: LGHDT, YNNKEL (reference sequence). CDR3 bases: TGTGCCAGCAGCCAAGAGTTTGTGACGAAGGGCTACACCTTC. Protein sequence: CASSQEFVTKGYTF.

Ten or more counts support this clonotype. The chain is built from TRBV11-2 and TRBJ2-5; the match to TRBD1 covers 10 bases. The germline CDR1 and CDR2 sequences are SGHAT and FQNNGV. V lost 5 bases, J lost 5 bases, and 11 bases stayed unmatched. This CDR3 is 16 amino acids long. For the CDR3, the DNA is TGTGCCAGCAGCCCGTTGACAGGGGGCGACGGGGAGACCCAGTACTTC. Translation: CASSPLTGGDGETQYF.

The chain's CDR3 is CASSPQIGSSYNEQFF. The CDR3 coding sequence is TGTGCCAGCAGCCCCCAGATCGGTAGCTCCTACAATGAGCAGTTCTTC. The chain recombines TRBV7-9 with TRBJ2-1; D unclear. The CDR3 length is 16 residues. Germline-derived CDR1 and CDR2 are SEHNR and FQNEAQ (reference sequence). Trimming cost V 5 bases and J 0 bases, with 14 bases left between them.

Note on this clonotype: One junction end does not reproduce the germline sequence, and a read error may be involved. The V and J genes are TRBV20-1 and TRBJ2-7, with D possibly matching TRBD2 (5 bases). CDR3 length: 13 residues. Germline V CDR1 and CDR2: DFQATT, SNEGSKA (reference sequence). The CDR3 coding sequence is TGCAGTGCTGGAGATCTTGGCGGGTCCGAGCAGTACTTC. Translated, it gives CSAGDLGGSEQYF.

The rearrangement uses TRBV7-8 and TRBJ2-2; weak D call: TRBD1 (6 bases). This CDR3 has 16 amino acids. Germline V gene data show CDR1 as SGHVS and CDR2 as FQNEAQ. V was trimmed by 1 base and J by 7 bases, leaving 16 bases between them. The CDR3: CASSLVGATLSGELFF. DNA of the CDR3: TGTGCCAGCAGCTTAGTGGGGGCCACCTTGAGCGGGGAGCTGTTTTTT.

The CDR3 spells CSVEDRGLLGTQGDEQFF. In DNA form, the CDR3 reads TGCAGCGTTGAGGACAGGGGGCTGTTGGGGACCCAGGGCGATGAGCAGTTCTTC. J is TRBJ2-1 and V is TRBV29-1; TRBD1 matches at 11 bases. The V gene's germline CDR1 is SQVTM and CDR2 ANQGSEA. V lost 3 bases and J lost 8; bases outside the gene matches: 18. This CDR3 has 18 amino acids.

This clonotype showed up just a few times. The chain is built from TRBV7-9 and TRBJ2-1; TRBD2 is a possible D gene (5 bases). The CDR3 is 15 amino acids. The germline CDR1 and CDR2 sequences are SEHNR and FQNEAQ (reference sequence). V lost 7 bases and J 5 bases, leaving 18 bases between the germline ends. The CDR3: CASNTFRLAHNEQFF. The CDR3 coding sequence is TGTGCCAGCAACACGTTCCGGCTAGCCCACAATGAGCAGTTCTTC.

This chain's CDR3 is CASSRSVQGADTQYF. CDR3 in DNA: TGTGCCAGTAGCCGATCGGTCCAGGGGGCGGATACGCAGTATTTT. The chain links TRBV19 to TRBJ2-3; TRBD1 aligns across 8 bases. Losses at the gene ends were 6 bases for V and 6 bases for J; bases not matched to a gene: 11. Germline assignment: CDR1 LNHDA and CDR2 SQIVND (reference sequence). This CDR3 contains 15 residues.

J is TRBJ2-7 and V is TRBV12-3 or TRBV12-4, with 11 bases lining up with TRBD1. This CDR3 comprises 15 residues. V was clipped by 6 bases and J by 5 bases; unmatched bases: 9. The CDR3 nucleotides read TGTGCCAGCAGCCAGGACAGGGGGCTTTGGCACGAGCAGTACTTC. Its protein is CASSQDRGLWHEQYF.

This chain uses TRBV7-2 with TRBJ2-3; D gene uncertain. Trimming stripped 6 bases from V and 0 bases from J, with 13 bases between. CDR3 size: 15 residues. Germline values: CDR1 SGHTA, CDR2 FQGNSA. As DNA, the CDR3 is TGTGCCAGCAGAGCAGCTGATTCTAGCACAGATACGCAGTATTTT. This translates into CASRAADSSTDTQYF.

This clonotype was seen once. This may be a read error: a much more frequent sequence differs by one nucleotide. This sequence joins TRBV7-3 and TRBJ2-7; perhaps TRBD2 as D (6 bases). There are 14 residues in the CDR3. The germline V gene encodes CDR1 SGHTA and CDR2 FQGTGA. Trimming took 5 bases from V and 7 from J, leaving 18 bases between them. As DNA, the CDR3 is TGTGCCAGCAGCCCCGCCCTAGCCGGGAGTGAGCAGTACTTC. Its translation is CASSPALAGSEQYF. The whole variable domain, remainder taken from reference TRBV7-3 and TRBJ2-7, is GAGVSQTPSNKVTEKGKYVELRCDPISGHTALYWYRQSLGQGPEFLIYFQGTGAADDSGLPNDRFFAVRPEGSVSTLKIQRTERGDSAVYLCASSPALAGSEQYFGPGTRLTVT.

The chain employs TRBV11-1 and TRBJ2-7; 9 positions agree with TRBD2. From germline, CDR1 is SGHAT and CDR2 FQDESV (reference sequence). CDR3 length: 15 residues. The V and J ends lost 1 base and 7 bases, in that order; junction bases with no gene match: 8. CDR3 amino acids: CASSLDAGGDNEQYF. The CDR3 coding sequence is TGTGCCAGCAGCTTAGACGCGGGGGGGGACAATGAGCAGTACTTC. The full variable domain, rest sourced from reference TRBV11-1 and TRBJ2-7, is EAEVAQSPRYKITEKSQAVAFWCDPISGHATLYWYRQILGQGPELLVQFQDESVVDDSQLPKDRFSAERLKGVDSTLKIQPAELGDSAMYLCASSLDAGGDNEQYFGPGTRLTVT.

In its sample, this clonotype was seen a few times. V is TRBV11-2 and J is TRBJ2-5; D is undetermined. The ends were cut back, 6 bases at V and 1 base at J, with 12 bases in the middle. The CDR3 spans 14 residues. CDR1 and CDR2 from the germline V gene are SGHAT and FQNNGV. Here the CDR3 DNA reads TGTGCCAGCAGGCAAGCAACAAGCCAAGAGACCCAGTACTTC. Amino acid sequence: CASRQATSQETQYF.

The rearrangement links TRBV6-6 to TRBJ2-3; D is unresolved. This CDR3 is 14 amino acids long. Germline values: CDR1 MNHNY, CDR2 SVGAGI (reference sequence). The germline V and J ends were trimmed by 5 bases and 6 bases, with 15 bases remaining between them. Here the CDR3 DNA reads TGTGCCAGCAGTCCGCGGTTCGACATCGATACGCAGTATTTT. Translating gives CASSPRFDIDTQYF.

This clonotype was detected only a few times. The V gene is TRBV2, the J gene TRBJ1-5; D is undetermined. Germline CDR1 is SNHLY and CDR2 is FYNNEI. The V end lost 4 bases, the J end lost 1 base, and 8 bases lay between the germline ends. The CDR3 is 14 amino acids. CDR3 region: CASSAVESNQPQHF. The CDR3 bases are TGTGCCAGCAGTGCGGTTGAAAGCAATCAGCCCCAGCATTTT.